A selection of T cell receptor beta chains follows, all from one sample in a study of blood T cell repertoires in COVID-19. The protocol was immunoSEQ multiplex PCR, while the TCRdb copy is restricted to in-frame clones and leaves out a portion. The repertoire holds approximately 160,000 clones, with more than 85% as singletons. Sequencing input: peripheral blood. The receptors were sampled from a man aged 45 to 65 with acute or convalescent COVID-19. Each CDR3 is given with its conserved first and last residue. Each record gives: J gene, V gene, clone size, D gene, CDR3 protein, CDR3 DNA. D genes are given only for firm matches. Part of the rows lack a size; the others show once, few, many or a class for expanded clones.

TRBJ1-2 | TRBV27 | . | . | CASSPTGRNAFYGYTF | TGTGCCAGCAGTCCGACAGGACGGAACGCGTTTTATGGCTACACCTTC
TRBJ2-2 | TRBV28 | . | TRBD2 | CASSLRTSGRTGELFF | TGTGCCAGCAGTTTACGGACTAGCGGGAGAACCGGGGAGCTGTTTTTT
TRBJ1-1 | TRBV12-3/TRBV12-4 | . | TRBD1 | CASRTGGAEAFF | TGTGCCAGCAGGACAGGGGGGGCTGAAGCTTTCTTT
TRBJ2-7 | TRBV10-2 | . | . | CASRETGALEQYF | TGCGCCAGCAGAGAGACAGGAGCCCTCGAGCAGTACTTC
TRBJ2-5 | TRBV4-2 | . | TRBD2 | CASSQETLSSGHQETQYF | TGTGCCAGCAGCCAAGAGACCTTGTCTAGCGGCCACCAAGAGACCCAGTACTTC
TRBJ2-6 | TRBV7-6 | . | . | CASSPGQGNSGANVLTF | TGTGCCAGCAGCCCCGGGCAGGGGAACTCTGGGGCCAACGTCCTGACTTTC
TRBJ2-1 | TRBV27 | . | TRBD1 | CASSSTQGAREQFF | TGTGCCAGCAGTTCGACGCAGGGGGCACGTGAGCAGTTCTTC
TRBJ2-3 | TRBV10-3 | . | TRBD2 | CAISGGTSGAQYF | TGTGCCATCAGTGGGGGGACTAGCGGGGCGCAGTATTTT
TRBJ2-3 | TRBV10-3 | once | . | CASSPSGASTDTQYF | TGTGCCTCCAGCCCCAGCGGTGCTAGCACAGATACGCAGTATTTT
TRBJ2-5 | TRBV27 | . | . | CASSFSLLSQETQYF | TGTGCCAGCAGTTTCTCCCTCCTTAGCCAAGAGACCCAGTACTTC
TRBJ2-3 | TRBV18 | . | . | CASSTGLSGTDTQYF | TGTGCCAGCTCGACGGGACTTAGCGGCACAGATACGCAGTATTTT
TRBJ2-6 | TRBV18 | . | TRBD1 | CASHGAGQGSSGANVLTF | TGTGCCAGCCACGGGGCGGGACAGGGAAGCTCTGGGGCCAACGTCCTGACTTTC
TRBJ2-7 | TRBV7-2 | . | TRBD2 | CASRIAGRNEQYF | TGTGCCAGCAGGATAGCGGGACGGAACGAGCAGTACTTC
TRBJ2-2 | TRBV7-2 | . | TRBD1 | CASSLTRDSMTGELFF | TGTGCCAGCAGCCTAACCCGGGACAGCATGACCGGGGAGCTGTTTTTT
TRBJ1-1 | TRBV7-2 | . | . | CASSLDRVTEAFF | TGTGCCAGCAGCTTAGACAGGGTCACCGAAGCTTTCTTT
TRBJ1-1 | TRBV4-3 | . | . | CASSHQTGEGEAFF | TGCGCCAGCAGCCATCAGACGGGGGAAGGTGAAGCTTTCTTT
TRBJ2-2 | TRBV10-3 | . | TRBD1 | CAISYRDSDTGELFF | TGTGCCATCAGTTACCGGGACAGCGACACCGGGGAGCTGTTTTTT
TRBJ2-7 | TRBV18 | . | TRBD2 | CASSLGEGPYEQYF | TGTGCCAGCTCGCTAGGGGAGGGTCCCTACGAGCAGTACTTC
TRBJ2-2 | TRBV7-3 | . | . | CASSLMGQTNTGELFF | TGTGCCAGCAGCTTAATGGGCCAGACGAACACCGGGGAGCTGTTTTTT
TRBJ2-1 | TRBV5-1 | . | . | CASSFYNEQFF | TGCGCCAGCAGCTTTTATAATGAGCAGTTCTTC
TRBJ1-1 | TRBV11-2 | . | . | CASSFYKNTEAFF | TGTGCCAGCAGCTTTTATAAGAACACTGAAGCTTTCTTT
TRBJ1-4 | TRBV19 | . | . | CASSISTNEKLFF | TGTGCCAGTAGTATTTCGACTAATGAAAAACTGTTTTTT
TRBJ1-1 | TRBV5-6 | once | TRBD1 | CASSLVGQGANTEAFF | TGTGCCAGCAGCTTGGTGGGACAGGGGGCTAACACTGAAGCTTTCTTT
TRBJ1-2 | TRBV28 | . | . | CASSPDRRGGYGYTF | TGTGCCAGCAGTCCTGACAGAAGGGGGGGCTATGGCTACACCTTC
TRBJ1-5 | TRBV6-2/TRBV6-3 | . | . | CASSYGGSSNQPQHF | TGTGCCAGCAGTTACGGGGGGAGTAGCAATCAGCCCCAGCATTTT
TRBJ2-3 | TRBV4-1 | . | . | CASSPGLRTDTQYF | TGCGCCAGCAGTCCCGGACTCCGCACAGATACGCAGTATTTT
TRBJ2-3 | TRBV5-1 | . | . | CASSLGSGLDAQYF | TGCGCCAGCAGCTTGGGATCGGGGTTGGATGCGCAGTATTTT
TRBJ2-5 | TRBV18 | . | . | CASSPTQGGTQYF | TGTGCCAGCTCACCAACCCAGGGTGGGACCCAGTACTTC
TRBJ2-6 | TRBV21-1 | . | . | CASSPPPPGANVLTF | TGTGCCAGCAGCCCCCCTCCCCCCGGGGCCAACGTCCTGACTTTC
TRBJ2-7 | TRBV10-1 | . | TRBD1 | CASRRKGGQGASEQYF | TGCGCCAGCAGAAGGAAAGGGGGACAGGGGGCGTCCGAGCAGTACTTC
TRBJ2-2 | TRBV7-3 | . | TRBD2 | CASSPNPGGNTGELFF | TGTGCCAGCAGCCCAAACCCGGGGGGAAACACCGGGGAGCTGTTTTTT
TRBJ2-3 | TRBV7-6 | . | TRBD2 | CASSFFPSAGTSSQYF | TGTGCCAGCAGCTTTTTCCCCTCCGCCGGGACTAGCTCGCAGTATTTT
TRBJ1-1 | TRBV27 | . | . | CASGGPRDTEAFF | TGTGCCAGCGGGGGCCCGAGGGACACTGAAGCTTTCTTT
TRBJ1-4 | TRBV7-9 | . | . | CASSPGGRATNEKLFF | TGTGCCAGCAGCCCGGGGGGAAGGGCAACTAATGAAAAACTGTTTTTT
TRBJ1-6 | TRBV5-1 | . | . | CASSFSGISSPLHF | TGCGCCAGCAGCTTTTCCGGGATAAGTTCACCCCTCCACTTT
TRBJ2-3 | TRBV5-1 | few | TRBD2 | CASGSTSGVRFSTDTQYF | TGCGCCAGTGGGTCGACTAGCGGGGTCAGATTTAGCACAGATACGCAGTATTTT
TRBJ2-3 | TRBV29-1 | once | TRBD2 | CSGISGGRSDTQYF | TGCAGCGGGATCTCTGGCGGGAGGTCAGATACGCAGTATTTT
TRBJ2-3 | TRBV24-1 | . | . | CATKEGGDRATQYF | TGTGCCACCAAAGAGGGCGGGGATCGTGCTACGCAGTATTTT
TRBJ2-4 | TRBV3-1/TRBV3-2 | . | . | CASSQARKNIQYF | TGTGCCAGCAGCCAAGCGCGCAAAAACATTCAGTACTTC
TRBJ2-5 | TRBV4-1 | . | TRBD1 | CASSQEGRTGWPQETQYF | TGCGCCAGCAGCCAAGAGGGAAGGACAGGGTGGCCCCAAGAGACCCAGTACTTC
TRBJ2-5 | TRBV19 | few | . | CASSRGQPQETQYF | TGTGCCAGTAGTAGAGGACAGCCACAAGAGACCCAGTACTTC
TRBJ1-3 | TRBV10-3 | . | . | CAIQMGGAGNTIYF | TGTGCCATCCAGATGGGGGGAGCTGGAAACACCATATATTTT
TRBJ2-3 | TRBV3-1/TRBV3-2 | . | . | CASSQTGLRTDTQYF | TGTGCCAGCAGCCAAACGGGACTTCGCACAGATACGCAGTATTTT
TRBJ1-5 | TRBV14 | . | TRBD1 | CASSQRGPGPKSLGFYSNQPQHF | TGTGCCAGCAGCCAGAGGGGGCCAGGGCCGAAATCCCTAGGCTTTTATAGCAATCAGCCCCAGCATTTT
TRBJ2-1 | TRBV12-5 | . | TRBD2 | CASGLGLAGGGYNEQFF | TGTGCTAGTGGTTTGGGACTAGCGGGAGGGGGGTACAATGAGCAGTTCTTC
TRBJ1-6 | TRBV5-1 | . | TRBD1 | CASSLGGQGNSPLHF | TGCGCCAGCAGCTTGGGGGGACAGGGGAATTCACCCCTCCACTTT
TRBJ1-1 | TRBV25-1 | once | . | CASSGGFGRQGPEAFF | TGTGCCAGCAGCGGGGGGTTCGGCAGACAAGGACCTGAAGCTTTCTTT
TRBJ2-7 | TRBV9 | . | TRBD1 | CASSLGTGGKYYEQYF | TGTGCCAGCAGCCTTGGGACAGGGGGTAAATACTACGAGCAGTACTTC
TRBJ1-2 | TRBV3-1/TRBV3-2 | . | TRBD1 | CASSQDTLRDRGRGYTF | TGTGCCAGCAGCCAAGATACACTCCGGGACAGGGGGCGAGGCTACACCTTC
TRBJ2-1 | TRBV21-1 | . | . | CASRSWDYEQFF | TGTGCCAGCAGGTCTTGGGACTATGAGCAGTTCTTC
TRBJ2-3 | TRBV12-3/TRBV12-4 | . | . | CASSLRDTQYF | TGTGCCAGCAGTTTGCGGGATACGCAGTATTTT
TRBJ1-1 | TRBV5-1 | few | TRBD1 | CASSIRDSLTEAFF | TGCGCCAGCAGCATACGGGACAGCCTCACTGAAGCTTTCTTT
TRBJ1-2 | TRBV18 | . | TRBD1 | CASSQQGGSGYGYTF | TGTGCCAGCTCACAACAGGGGGGTAGCGGCTATGGCTACACCTTC
TRBJ2-5 | TRBV28 | . | . | CASSFGVRETQYF | TGTGCCAGCAGTTTCGGGGTGAGGGAGACCCAGTACTTC